This TCR beta chain was identified during a study of T cell repertoires in cytomegalovirus infection. TCRdb analysed the reads with MiXCR anew, one entry per CDR3 protein. The sample has around 770,000 distinct CDR3 sequences, 25% to 35% seen once. The junction had 7 bases not matched to a gene; V was cut back by 6 bases and J by 6 bases. Germline CDR1 reads MGHRA; CDR2 reads YSYEKL. The CDR3 has 14 residues. On this clonotype: The antigen is unknown.

Sequenced material: cultured CD8+ T cells from PBMCs, taken from culture after CMV antigen stimulation. The chain employs TRBV4-1 and TRBJ2-2; 7 bases fit TRBD1. The source of this sequence is a human donor in good health (CMV status not recorded). Some clones in this sample may be carry-over from other donors' samples. CDR3 DNA sequence: TGCGCCAGCAGTAAACAGGGGCTTGCCGGGGAGCTGTTTTTT. This sequence encodes CASSKQGLAGELFF.